This T cell receptor (beta chain) was found in a study of cytomegalovirus exposure and HLA in healthy donors. Study-level findings and limits: Rarity marked most TCR sequences, yet some public TCRs occurred in many donors.

Germline V gives CDR1 ENHRY, CDR2 SYGVKD. CDR3 length: 13 amino acids. V lost 8 bases to trimming and J lost 2 bases, with 12 bases between them. The PCR ran on 60 Vbeta and 13 Jbeta primers. In the original processing: Later analysis identified 80 million to 90 million unique TCR beta chains, about 10 million shared. Clones were sequenced by immunoSEQ multiplex PCR, and TCRdb holds only the in-frame ones, with some missing. The V and J calls and clone size come from that table; D and trimming were worked out from the DNA. This table holds tens of thousands of clones, about 75% found once. Remarks on this clone: Antigen: not known.

The V call is TRBV10-3, the J call TRBJ2-5; maybe TRBD1 (5 bases). The sample consisted of PBMCs. This sequence was found in a man aged 55 to 69 in good health and CMV-seropositive. The CDR3 loop is CAIRTGAQETQYF. CDR3 DNA: TGTGCCATCCGAACTGGGGCACAAGAGACCCAGTACTTC.